A single sample gave rise to the 19 T cell receptor beta chains below, sequenced in a study of OX40 agonist ivuxolimab in advanced cancers. Sequencing used immunoSEQ multiplex PCR; TCRdb keeps in-frame clones, though not all of them. The repertoire consists of more than 60,000 clones, with about four fifths occurring once and the leading ten covering 3.4%. The sample here was CD4+ or CD8+ T cells sorted from blood, taken in a trial of the OX40 agonist ivuxolimab. The receptors originated from an adult with an advanced solid tumor such as melanoma, head and neck, liver or kidney cancer.

V is TRBV18 and J is TRBJ2-1, with 8 bases aligning to TRBD1. This CDR3 comprises 14 residues. With 5 bases clipped from V and 9 bases from J, the junction kept 9 bases outside the gene matches. The germline gives CDR1 KGHSH, CDR2 LQKENI. CDR3 sequence (DNA): TGTGCCAGCTCATCCTGCAGGGGGCGTTGTGAGCAGTTCTTC. Translated: CASSSCRGRCEQFF.

The chain is built from TRBV7-9 and TRBJ2-3; 9 bases fit TRBD1. The CDR3 contains 14 residues. Trimming removed 7 bases from V and 4 bases from J; junction bases left unmatched: 6. The germline gives CDR1 SEHNR, CDR2 FQNEAQ (reference sequence). CDR3 bases: TGTGCCAGCACCCTGGGACAGGGCTCAGATACGCAGTATTTT. The encoded protein is CASTLGQGSDTQYF.

The V gene is TRBV30, the J gene TRBJ2-3; no firm D call. V dropped 7 bases and J dropped 5 bases, with 10 bases sitting between them. This CDR3 contains 11 residues. From germline, CDR1 is GTSNPN and CDR2 SVGIG (reference sequence). Here the CDR3 DNA reads TGTGCCTCGGAGACGGGAGATACGCAGTATTTT. The encoded protein is CASETGDTQYF.

The table lists this clone with a few counts. The chain combines TRBV5-5 with TRBJ2-7; the match to TRBD1 covers 7 bases. V dropped 0 bases and J dropped 9; count of bases not matched to a gene: 9. The CDR3 totals 14 residues. The germline V gene has CDR1 SGHKS and CDR2 YYEKEE (reference sequence). The CDR3 reads CASSLAGQVDRQYF. In DNA form, the CDR3 reads TGTGCCAGCAGCTTGGCTGGACAGGTGGATCGGCAGTACTTC.

This chain connects TRBV9 to TRBJ2-1, with 9 bases matching TRBD1. Trimming cost V 4 bases and J 11 bases; bases outside gene matches: 13. Germline-derived CDR1 and CDR2 are SGDLS and YYNGEE. The CDR3 runs to 15 residues. The CDR3 region has the DNA TGTGCCAGCAGCCCCCGGGACAGGGTGCAATCTAAGCAGTTCTTC. It translates to CASSPRDRVQSKQFF.

CDR3 protein: CASRSVPGQGDQETQYF. CDR3 in DNA: TGTGCCAGCAGAAGCGTTCCGGGACAGGGGGATCAAGAGACCCAGTACTTC. The gene calls are TRBV28 and TRBJ2-5; 11 bases fit TRBD1. J gave up 2 bases and V 6 bases, and 11 bases lay outside the gene matches. This CDR3 comprises 17 residues. Looked up from germline, CDR1 is MDHEN and CDR2 is SYDVKM.

The V gene is TRBV19, the J gene TRBJ1-5, with TRBD1 as a possible D gene (5 bases). The V end was cut by 3 bases, the J end by 7 bases, with 28 bases between. The CDR3 is 19 residues long. Germline CDR1 is LNHDA and CDR2 is SQIVND (reference sequence). This CDR3 reads CASSIRPRVARTFPQPQHF. CDR3 DNA sequence: TGTGCCAGTAGTATTAGACCCAGGGTGGCCCGAACCTTCCCGCAGCCCCAGCATTTT.

The chain combines TRBV7-2 with TRBJ2-5; the D is unclear. V was shortened by 1 base and J by 4 bases, with 4 bases between the two germline ends. Germline loops: CDR1 SGHTA, CDR2 FQGNSA. This CDR3 is built from 12 residues. The CDR3 loop reads CASSLDRETQYF. The CDR3 DNA reads TGTGCCAGCAGCTTAGACCGAGAGACCCAGTACTTC.

The rearrangement links TRBV2 to TRBJ1-5, with D maybe TRBD1 (5 bases). V was cut by 10 bases and J by 4 bases, with 14 bases left in between. CDR1 and CDR2 from the germline V gene are SNHLY and FYNNEI. The CDR3 runs to 13 residues. The CDR3: CATQAGGNQPQHF. CDR3 DNA: TGTGCCACACAGGCCGGGGGTAATCAGCCCCAGCATTTT.

The gene calls are TRBV5-4 and TRBJ2-1; 8 bases are a match to TRBD2. Germline CDR1 is SGHNT and CDR2 is YYREEE (reference sequence). CDR3 length: 14 residues. V was pared by 2 bases and J by 8 bases, with 6 bases of the junction left unmatched. CDR3 nucleotide sequence: TGTGCCAGCAGCTTAAAAACTAGCGGAGATGAGCAGTTCTTC. This encodes CASSLKTSGDEQFF.

J is TRBJ1-2 and V is TRBV29-1; D not certain. Germline CDR1 is SQVTM and CDR2 is ANQGSEA. The CDR3 loop spans 12 amino acids. The V and J ends lost 3 bases and 2 bases respectively, with 7 bases between them. The CDR3 region has the DNA TGCAGCGTTGATCGGGAGAACTATGGCTACACCTTC. Protein sequence: CSVDRENYGYTF.

This rearrangement joins TRBV28 to TRBJ2-1; TRBD1 aligns across 8 bases. The CDR3 has 14 residues. V was clipped by 2 bases and J by 6 bases; unmatched bases: 3. CDR1 MDHEN and CDR2 SYDVKM come from the germline V gene. CDR3 loop: CASSLLTGANEQFF. CDR3 in DNA: TGTGCCAGCAGTTTACTGACAGGGGCCAATGAGCAGTTCTTC.

The rearrangement links TRBV25-1 to TRBJ2-5, with TRBD1 matching over 9 bases. The V and J ends lost 2 bases and 4 bases, in that order; junction bases with no gene match: 5. CDR1 is MGHDK, CDR2 SYGVNS, per germline. The CDR3 sequence is 15 residues long. The CDR3 loop reads CASSEQQGARETQYF. The CDR3 nucleotides read TGTGCCAGCAGTGAACAACAGGGGGCACGAGAGACCCAGTACTTC. Full variable domain (missing parts from reference TRBV25-1 and TRBJ2-5): EADIYQTPRYLVIGTGKKITLECSQTMGHDKMYWYQQDPGMELHLIHYSYGVNSTEKGDLSSESTVSRIRTEHFPLTLESARPSHTSQYLCASSEQQGARETQYFGPGTRLLVL.

J is TRBJ1-4 and V is TRBV28; the match to TRBD1 covers 9 bases. Trimming cost V 5 bases and J 8 bases; bases outside gene matches: 6. The CDR3 length is 14 residues. Germline CDR1 is MDHEN and CDR2 is SYDVKM. CDR3 DNA sequence: TGTGCCAGCAGTCAACAGGGGGCAGGGGAAAAACTGTTTTTT. This encodes CASSQQGAGEKLFF.

The table lists this clone with a count of one. The CDR3 DNA reads TGTGCCAGCAGCCAATCCGCACTTGGGAACACCGGGGAGCTGTTTTTT. It specifies CASSQSALGNTGELFF. The chain carries TRBV16 and TRBJ2-2; D ambiguous. Between the trimmed V and J ends, which lost 0 bases and 1 base, there was a span of 9 bases. The CDR3 is made up of 16 amino acids. Per the germline V gene, CDR1 is KGHSY and CDR2 is FQNENV.

The chain links TRBV4-2 to TRBJ1-1, with a tentative D call TRBD1 (5 bases). This CDR3 contains 16 residues. Trimming removed 3 bases at V and 3 bases at J, with 17 bases between. Germline V gene lookup returns CDR1 LGHNA and CDR2 YNFKEQ. The CDR3 sequence: CASSQVQGILDTEAFF. CDR3 coding DNA: TGTGCCAGCAGCCAGGTTCAGGGTATTTTAGACACTGAAGCTTTCTTT.

The chain combines TRBV6-4 with TRBJ2-3; D possibly corresponds to TRBD2 (7 bases). Trimming left V 4 bases short and J 2 bases short, with 16 bases between. This CDR3 contains 16 residues. CDR1 MRHNA and CDR2 SNTAGT come from the germline V gene. CDR3 DNA sequence: TGTGCCAGCAGTGTACAGGGACTACCGGCCACAGATACGCAGTATTTT. As protein: CASSVQGLPATDTQYF.

This clone has only one observation. The chain links TRBV7-2 to TRBJ2-1; D is undetermined. V lost 5 bases to trimming and J lost 9 bases, with 8 bases between them. Germline CDR1 and CDR2: SGHTA and FQGNSA. CDR3 size: 11 residues. CDR3 sequence reads: CASSAESEQFF. The CDR3 DNA reads as TGTGCCAGCAGCGCAGAGTCTGAGCAGTTCTTC.

The chain has TRBV30 and TRBJ2-7, with TRBD2 matching over 14 bases. V trimming: 4 bases; J trimming: 0 bases; junction bases outside the gene matches: 11. Germline CDR1 is GTSNPN and CDR2 is SVGIG (reference sequence). There are 18 residues in the CDR3. Written as DNA, the CDR3 is TGTGCCTGGACCCCCGGGACTAGCGGGGGCCGTAGCTCCTACGAGCAGTACTTC. Protein sequence: CAWTPGTSGGRSSYEQYF.